One sample yielded the 9 T cell receptor beta chains listed below, sequenced in a study of beta chain features in type 1 diabetes. Sequenced material consisted of expressed TCRB transcripts (all of the isolated RNA was reverse transcribed). TCRdb keeps only in-frame clones here, not all; method: immunoSEQ multiplex PCR. The sample contains 330,000 or so clones, approximately 12% of which appear only once. Notes on the study in general: People with Type 1 diabetes carried modestly yet significantly shorter TCRB CDR3s in all four CD4+ subsets.

No antigen is known for these receptors. Sequenced material: naive CD4+ T cells from blood. All receptors come from a young woman with type 1 diabetes.

This clone was counted only a few times. The V and J genes are TRBV5-4 and TRBJ2-5, with D uncertain. The CDR3 runs 14 residues. Per the germline V gene, CDR1 is SGHNT and CDR2 is YYREEE (reference sequence). The V end was cut by 5 bases, the J end by 1 base, with 12 bases between. CDR3 DNA sequence: TGTGCCAGCAGTCCTACCGGAGCCCAAGAGACCCAGTACTTC. It translates to CASSPTGAQETQYF.

With regard to this clone: Other DNA sequences in this specimen translate into the identical CDR3. The gene calls are TRBV5-6 and TRBJ2-1; D ambiguous. V lost 1 base to trimming and J lost 7 bases, with 3 bases between them. The CDR3 runs to 11 residues. Germline CDR1 SGHDT, CDR2 YYEEEE. CDR3 sequence: CASSLLNEQFF. CDR3 coding DNA: TGTGCCAGCAGCTTGCTAAATGAGCAGTTCTTC.

This clone was seen only a few times. V usage is TRBV4-1 and J usage is TRBJ1-5; 7 bases match TRBD1. Germline CDR1 and CDR2: MGHRA and YSYEKL. V trimming: 6 bases; J trimming: 4 bases; junction bases outside the gene matches: 9. CDR3 length: 15 amino acids. This chain's CDR3 is CASSRGQPNNQPQHF. Written as DNA, the CDR3 is TGCGCCAGCAGTCGGGGACAGCCAAATAATCAGCCCCAGCATTTT.

The chain's CDR3 is CASSWTPGTSGGLQETQYF. CDR3 nucleotides: TGCGCCAGCAGCTGGACTCCCGGGACTAGCGGGGGGTTGCAAGAGACCCAGTACTTC. This chain connects TRBV5-1 to TRBJ2-5, with 15 nucleotides matching TRBD2. Germline V gene data show CDR1 as SGHRS and CDR2 as YFSETQ. Germline trimming cut 3 bases from V and 2 bases from J; bases unmatched to any gene: 11. The CDR3 totals 19 residues.

V gene TRBV18 combines with J gene TRBJ1-3; no definite D call. Trimming removed 3 bases at V and 11 bases at J, with 11 bases between. This CDR3 is built from 12 residues. Germline CDR1 is KGHSH and CDR2 is LQKENI. The CDR3 spells CASSPGQRSIYF. In DNA, the CDR3 is TGTGCCAGCTCACCGGGCCAAAGGTCCATATATTTT.

This clone has just a few counts. This rearrangement joins TRBV15 to TRBJ1-4; D unclear. Trimming pared 1 base from V and 8 bases from J, leaving 8 bases between. In germline, CDR1 is LNHNV, CDR2 YYDKDF (reference sequence). The CDR3 length is 13 residues. CDR3: CATSRAAGEKLFF. The CDR3 DNA follows: TGTGCCACCAGCAGAGCGGCGGGGGAAAAACTGTTTTTT.

J is TRBJ2-1 and V is TRBV7-2, with 7 bases lining up with TRBD2. CDR3 length: 14 amino acids. CDR1 is SGHTA, CDR2 FQGNSA, per germline. J lost 8 bases, V lost 5 bases, and 9 bases had no gene match. CDR3 in amino acids: CASSPGLVVDEQFF. The CDR3 DNA reads TGTGCCAGCAGCCCTGGACTAGTTGTGGATGAGCAGTTCTTC.

There are a few counts of this clone. This rearrangement joins TRBV20-1 to TRBJ1-1; 7 positions match TRBD1. Germline V gene lookup returns CDR1 DFQATT and CDR2 SNEGSKA (reference sequence). The ends lost 5 bases at V and 12 bases at J; junction bases unmatched: 6. The CDR3 spans 10 residues. This CDR3 is CSALKQGTFF. CDR3 bases: TGCAGTGCTTTAAAACAGGGGACTTTCTTT.

The CDR3 is CASQAGEQFF. Written as DNA, the CDR3 is TGTGCCAGTCAGGCGGGTGAGCAGTTCTTC. The chain links TRBV19 to TRBJ2-1; D is perhaps TRBD2 (5 bases). CDR1 and CDR2 (germline): LNHDA, SQIVND (reference sequence). Trimming shortened V by 8 bases and J by 9 bases, and 8 bases separated the two germline ends. This CDR3 contains 10 residues.